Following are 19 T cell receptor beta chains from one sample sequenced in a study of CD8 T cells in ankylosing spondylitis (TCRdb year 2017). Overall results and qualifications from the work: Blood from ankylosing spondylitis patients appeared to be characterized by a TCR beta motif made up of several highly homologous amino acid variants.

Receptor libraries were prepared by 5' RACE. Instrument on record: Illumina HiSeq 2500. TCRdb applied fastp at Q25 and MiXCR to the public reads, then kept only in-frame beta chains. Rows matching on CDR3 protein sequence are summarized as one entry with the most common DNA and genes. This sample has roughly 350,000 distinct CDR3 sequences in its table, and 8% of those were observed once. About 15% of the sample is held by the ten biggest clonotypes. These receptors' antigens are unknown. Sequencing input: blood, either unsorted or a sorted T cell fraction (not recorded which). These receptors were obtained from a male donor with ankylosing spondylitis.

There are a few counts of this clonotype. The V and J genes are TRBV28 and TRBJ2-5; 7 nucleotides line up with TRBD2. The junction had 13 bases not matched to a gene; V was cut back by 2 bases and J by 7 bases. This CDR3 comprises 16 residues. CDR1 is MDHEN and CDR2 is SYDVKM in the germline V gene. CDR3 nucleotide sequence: TGTGCCAGCAGTTTACTAGGACTAGGCCCTTTAGGGACCCAGTACTTC. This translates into CASSLLGLGPLGTQYF.

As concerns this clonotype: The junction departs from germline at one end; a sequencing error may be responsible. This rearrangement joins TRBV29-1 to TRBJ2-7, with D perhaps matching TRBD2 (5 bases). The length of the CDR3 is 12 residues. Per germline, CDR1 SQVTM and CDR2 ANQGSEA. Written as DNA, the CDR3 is TGCAGCGTTCAAGAGGGATCCTACGAGCAGTACTTC. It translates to CSVQEGSYEQYF.

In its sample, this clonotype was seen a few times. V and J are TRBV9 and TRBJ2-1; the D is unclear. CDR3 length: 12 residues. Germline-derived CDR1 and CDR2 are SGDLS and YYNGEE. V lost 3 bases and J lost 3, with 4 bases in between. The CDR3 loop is CASSGDYNEQFF. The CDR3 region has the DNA TGTGCCAGCAGCGGGGACTACAATGAGCAGTTCTTC.

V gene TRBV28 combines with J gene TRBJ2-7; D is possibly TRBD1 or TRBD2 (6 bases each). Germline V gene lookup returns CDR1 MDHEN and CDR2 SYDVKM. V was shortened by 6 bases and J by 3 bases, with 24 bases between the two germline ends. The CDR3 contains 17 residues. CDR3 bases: TGTGCCAGCAGACAGGGACCCTTACGGGAGAAGGGCTACGAGCAGTACTTC. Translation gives CASRQGPLREKGYEQYF.

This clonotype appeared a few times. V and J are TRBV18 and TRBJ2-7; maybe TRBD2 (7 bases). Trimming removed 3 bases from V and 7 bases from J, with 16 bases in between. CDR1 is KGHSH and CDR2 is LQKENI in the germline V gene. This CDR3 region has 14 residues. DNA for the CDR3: TGTGCCAGCTCACCGGGAACAGGGACTAAGGAGCAGTACTTC. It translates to CASSPGTGTKEQYF.

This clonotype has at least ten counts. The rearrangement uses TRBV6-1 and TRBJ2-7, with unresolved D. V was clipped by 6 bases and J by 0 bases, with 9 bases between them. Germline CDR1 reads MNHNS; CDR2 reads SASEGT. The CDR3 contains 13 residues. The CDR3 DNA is TGTGCCAGCAGACCTGCTAGCTCCTACGAGCAGTACTTC. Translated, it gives CASRPASSYEQYF.

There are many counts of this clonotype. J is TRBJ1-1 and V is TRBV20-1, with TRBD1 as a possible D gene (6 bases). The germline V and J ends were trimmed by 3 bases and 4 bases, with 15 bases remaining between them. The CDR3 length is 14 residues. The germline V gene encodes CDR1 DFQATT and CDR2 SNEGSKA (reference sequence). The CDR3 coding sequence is TGCAGTGCTAGTCCTCCCAGGGGATTCACTGAAGCTTTCTTT. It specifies CSASPPRGFTEAFF.

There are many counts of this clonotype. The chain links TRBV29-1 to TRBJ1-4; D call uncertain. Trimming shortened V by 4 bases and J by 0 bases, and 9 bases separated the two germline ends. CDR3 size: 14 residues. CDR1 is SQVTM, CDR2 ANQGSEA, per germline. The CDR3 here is CSVAPGATNEKLFF. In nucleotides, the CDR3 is TGCAGCGTTGCCCCGGGAGCAACTAATGAAAAACTGTTTTTT.

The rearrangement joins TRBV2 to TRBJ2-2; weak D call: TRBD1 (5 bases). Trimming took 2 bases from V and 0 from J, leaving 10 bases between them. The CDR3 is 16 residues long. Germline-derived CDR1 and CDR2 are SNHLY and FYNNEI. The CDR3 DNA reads TGTGCCAGCAGTGAACTGGGGCTATCGAACACCGGGGAGCTGTTTTTT. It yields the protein CASSELGLSNTGELFF.

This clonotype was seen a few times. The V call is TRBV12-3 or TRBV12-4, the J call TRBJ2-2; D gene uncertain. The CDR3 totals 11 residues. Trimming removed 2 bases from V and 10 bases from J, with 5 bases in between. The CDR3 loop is CASSLYSELFF. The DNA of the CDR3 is TGTGCCAGCAGTTTATACTCGGAGCTGTTTTTT.

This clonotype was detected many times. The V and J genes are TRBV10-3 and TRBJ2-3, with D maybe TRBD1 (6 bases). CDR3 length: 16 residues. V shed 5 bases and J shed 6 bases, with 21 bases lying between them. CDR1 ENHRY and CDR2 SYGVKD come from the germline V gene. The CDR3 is CAISPRAGVEADTQYF. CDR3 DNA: TGTGCCATCAGTCCCAGGGCAGGGGTGGAAGCGGATACGCAGTATTTT.

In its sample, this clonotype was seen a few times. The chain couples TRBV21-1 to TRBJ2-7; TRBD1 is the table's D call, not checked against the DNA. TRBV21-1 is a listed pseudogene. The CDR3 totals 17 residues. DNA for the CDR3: TGTGCCAGCAGCAAGTATAGGGGAACAGGGTCGGACTACGAGCAGTACTTC. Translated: CASSKYRGTGSDYEQYF.

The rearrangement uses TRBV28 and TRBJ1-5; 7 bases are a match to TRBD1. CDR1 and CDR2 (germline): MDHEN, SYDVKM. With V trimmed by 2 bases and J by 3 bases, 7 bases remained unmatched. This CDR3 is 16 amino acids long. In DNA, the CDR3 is TGTGCCAGCAGTTTAAGGCCAGGGGGAGTCAATCAGCCCCAGCATTTT. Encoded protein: CASSLRPGGVNQPQHF.

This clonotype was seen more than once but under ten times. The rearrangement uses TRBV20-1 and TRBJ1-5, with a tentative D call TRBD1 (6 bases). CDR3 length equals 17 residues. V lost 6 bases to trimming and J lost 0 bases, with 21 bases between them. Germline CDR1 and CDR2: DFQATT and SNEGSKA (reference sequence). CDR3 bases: TGCAGTGCGTATCGAAACTTGGAGGGGGATAGCAATCAGCCCCAGCATTTT. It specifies CSAYRNLEGDSNQPQHF.

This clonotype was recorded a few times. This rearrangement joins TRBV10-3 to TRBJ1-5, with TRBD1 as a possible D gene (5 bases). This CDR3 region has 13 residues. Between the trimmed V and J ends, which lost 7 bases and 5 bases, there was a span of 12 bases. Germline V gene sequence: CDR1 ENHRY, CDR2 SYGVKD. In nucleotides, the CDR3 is TGTGCCATCAAACGGGACGCCGATCAGCCCCAGCATTTT. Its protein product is CAIKRDADQPQHF.

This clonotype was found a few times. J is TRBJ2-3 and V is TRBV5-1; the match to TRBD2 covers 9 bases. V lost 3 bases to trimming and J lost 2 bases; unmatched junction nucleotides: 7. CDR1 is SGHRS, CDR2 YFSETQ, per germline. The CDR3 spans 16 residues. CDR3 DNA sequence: TGCGCCAGCAGCTCCTTTAGCGGGGGTCTCACAGATACGCAGTATTTT. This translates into CASSSFSGGLTDTQYF.

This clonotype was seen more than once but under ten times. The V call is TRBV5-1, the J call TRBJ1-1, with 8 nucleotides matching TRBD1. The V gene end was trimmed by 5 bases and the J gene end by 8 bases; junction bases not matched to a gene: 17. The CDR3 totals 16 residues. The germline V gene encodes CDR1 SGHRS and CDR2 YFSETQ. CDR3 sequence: CASSYGQGLFRGEAFF. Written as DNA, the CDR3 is TGCGCCAGCAGTTACGGACAGGGTCTGTTCCGGGGAGAAGCTTTCTTT.

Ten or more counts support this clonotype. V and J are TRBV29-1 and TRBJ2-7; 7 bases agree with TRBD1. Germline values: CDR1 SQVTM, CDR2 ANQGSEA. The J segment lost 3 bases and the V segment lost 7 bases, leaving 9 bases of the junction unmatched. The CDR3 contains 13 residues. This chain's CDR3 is CSATGTANYEQYF. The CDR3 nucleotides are TGCAGCGCCACCGGGACAGCCAACTACGAGCAGTACTTC.

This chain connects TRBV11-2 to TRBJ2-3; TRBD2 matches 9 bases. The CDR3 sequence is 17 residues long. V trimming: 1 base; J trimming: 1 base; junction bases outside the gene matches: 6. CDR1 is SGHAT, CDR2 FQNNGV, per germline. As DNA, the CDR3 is TGTGCCAGCAGCTTAGTTCCGTTAGCGGGAGGCACAGATACGCAGTATTTT. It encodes CASSLVPLAGGTDTQYF.